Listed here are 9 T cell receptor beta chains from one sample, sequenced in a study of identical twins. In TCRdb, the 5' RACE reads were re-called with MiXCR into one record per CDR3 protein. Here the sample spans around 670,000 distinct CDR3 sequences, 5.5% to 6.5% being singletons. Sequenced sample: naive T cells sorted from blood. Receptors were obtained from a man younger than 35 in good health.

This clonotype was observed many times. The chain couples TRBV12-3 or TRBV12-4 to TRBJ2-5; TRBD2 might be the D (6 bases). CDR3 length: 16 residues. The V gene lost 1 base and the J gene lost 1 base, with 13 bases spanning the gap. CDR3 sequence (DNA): TGTGCCAGCAGTTTAGAGGCGGGGATGGGCCAAGAGACCCAGTACTTC. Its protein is CASSLEAGMGQETQYF.

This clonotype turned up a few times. The CDR3 reads CASSPPTGRREAFF. The DNA for the CDR3 is TGTGCCAGCAGCCCTCCCACAGGGAGGAGGGAAGCTTTCTTT. The chain joins TRBV7-2 to TRBJ1-1; perhaps TRBD1 as D (6 bases). The CDR3 is 14 residues long. V was pared by 5 bases and J by 8 bases, with 18 bases between. Germline V gives CDR1 SGHTA, CDR2 FQGNSA.

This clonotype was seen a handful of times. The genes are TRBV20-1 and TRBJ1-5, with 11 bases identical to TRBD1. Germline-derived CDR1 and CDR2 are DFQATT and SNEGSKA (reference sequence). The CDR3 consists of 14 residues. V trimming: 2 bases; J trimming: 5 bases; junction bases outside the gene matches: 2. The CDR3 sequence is CSARSGQGDQPQHF. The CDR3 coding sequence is TGCAGTGCTAGATCGGGACAGGGGGATCAGCCCCAGCATTTT.

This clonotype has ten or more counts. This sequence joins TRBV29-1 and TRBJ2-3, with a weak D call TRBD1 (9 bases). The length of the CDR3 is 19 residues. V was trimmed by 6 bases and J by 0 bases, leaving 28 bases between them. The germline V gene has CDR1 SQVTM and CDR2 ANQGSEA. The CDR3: CSVHAGTGLIAGSTDTQYF. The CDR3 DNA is TGCAGCGTGCATGCCGGGACAGGGCTCATAGCGGGAAGCACAGATACGCAGTATTTT.

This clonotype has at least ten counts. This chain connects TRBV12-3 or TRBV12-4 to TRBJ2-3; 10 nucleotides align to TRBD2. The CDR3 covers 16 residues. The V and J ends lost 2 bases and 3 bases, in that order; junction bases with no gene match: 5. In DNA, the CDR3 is TGTGCCAGCAGTTTACGGAGCGGGAGGGATACAGATACGCAGTATTTT. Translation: CASSLRSGRDTDTQYF.

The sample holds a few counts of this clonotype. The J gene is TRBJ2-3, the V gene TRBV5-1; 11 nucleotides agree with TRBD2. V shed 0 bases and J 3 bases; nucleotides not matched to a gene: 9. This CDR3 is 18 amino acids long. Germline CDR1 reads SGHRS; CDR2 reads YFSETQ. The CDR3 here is CASSLGTSGPPWTDTQYF. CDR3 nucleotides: TGCGCCAGCAGCTTGGGGACTAGCGGGCCTCCGTGGACAGATACGCAGTATTTT.

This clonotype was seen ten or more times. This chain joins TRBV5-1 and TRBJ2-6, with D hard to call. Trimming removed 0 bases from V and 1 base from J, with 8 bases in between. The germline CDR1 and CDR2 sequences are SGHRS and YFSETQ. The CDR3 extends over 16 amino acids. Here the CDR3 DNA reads TGCGCCAGCAGCTTGGGTCGTGGTTCTGGGGCCAACGTCCTGACTTTC. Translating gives CASSLGRGSGANVLTF.

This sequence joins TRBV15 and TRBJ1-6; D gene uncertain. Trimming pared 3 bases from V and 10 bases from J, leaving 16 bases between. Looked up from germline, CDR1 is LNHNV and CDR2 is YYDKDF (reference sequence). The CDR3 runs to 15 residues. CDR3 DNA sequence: TGTGCCACCAGCAGCTCGAAGGGATATGGGTCACCCCTCCACTTT. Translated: CATSSSKGYGSPLHF. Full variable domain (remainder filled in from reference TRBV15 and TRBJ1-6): DAMVIQNPRYQVTQFGKPVTLSCSQTLNHNVMYWYQQKSSQAPKLLFHYYDKDFNNEADTPDNFQSRRPNTSFCFLDIRSPGLGDTAMYLCATSSSKGYGSPLHFGNGTRLTVT.

The CDR3 here is CASSDGTDNRLAKNIQYF. CDR3 nucleotide sequence: TGTGCCAGCAGTGACGGGACAGACAACCGCCTAGCCAAAAACATTCAGTACTTC. The chain carries TRBV6-4 and TRBJ2-4, with 7 nucleotides matching TRBD1. CDR1 is MRHNA, CDR2 SNTAGT, per germline. Unmatched junction bases numbered 10, after V lost 2 bases and J lost 0 bases. The CDR3 extends over 18 amino acids.